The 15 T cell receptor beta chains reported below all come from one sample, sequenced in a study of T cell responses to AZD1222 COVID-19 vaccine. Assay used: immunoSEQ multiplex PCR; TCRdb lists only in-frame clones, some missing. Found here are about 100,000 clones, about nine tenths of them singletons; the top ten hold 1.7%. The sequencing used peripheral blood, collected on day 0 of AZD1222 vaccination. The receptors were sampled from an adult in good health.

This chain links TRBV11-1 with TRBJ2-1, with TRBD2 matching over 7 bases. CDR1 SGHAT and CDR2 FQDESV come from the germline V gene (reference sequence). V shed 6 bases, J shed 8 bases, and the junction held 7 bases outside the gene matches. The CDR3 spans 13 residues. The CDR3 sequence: CASRGEGRHEQFF. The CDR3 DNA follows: TGTGCCAGCAGGGGGGAGGGCCGCCATGAGCAGTTCTTC.

CDR3 in amino acids: CASSQNYRANEKLFF. As DNA, the CDR3 is TGTGCCAGCAGCCAAAACTACAGGGCTAATGAAAAACTGTTTTTT. The V gene is TRBV14, the J gene TRBJ1-4, with D maybe TRBD1 (6 bases). Trimming stripped 2 bases from V and 3 bases from J, with 10 bases between. The CDR3 runs to 15 residues. Germline-derived CDR1 and CDR2 are SGHDN and FVKESK.

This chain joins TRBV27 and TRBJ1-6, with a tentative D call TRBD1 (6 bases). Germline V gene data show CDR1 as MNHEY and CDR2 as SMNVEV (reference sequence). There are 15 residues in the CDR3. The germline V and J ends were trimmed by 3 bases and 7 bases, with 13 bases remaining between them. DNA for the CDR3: TGTGCCAGCAGTTTCGCTAGGACAGCCAATTCACCCCTCCACTTT. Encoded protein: CASSFARTANSPLHF.

The DNA of the CDR3 is TGTGCCAGCAGTTATAGCGATGAGCAGTTCTTC. Translated, it gives CASSYSDEQFF. V gene TRBV6-1 combines with J gene TRBJ2-1; the D gene is possibly TRBD2 (5 bases). V was pared by 5 bases and J by 8 bases, with 7 bases between. Germline lookup yields CDR1 MNHNS and CDR2 SASEGT. The CDR3 consists of 11 residues.

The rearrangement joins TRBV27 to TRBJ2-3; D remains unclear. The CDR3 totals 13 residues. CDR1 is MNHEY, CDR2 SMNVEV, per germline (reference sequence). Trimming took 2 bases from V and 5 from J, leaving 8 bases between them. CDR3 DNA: TGTGCCAGCAGTTTAAACGCTCAAGATACGCAGTATTTT. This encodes CASSLNAQDTQYF.

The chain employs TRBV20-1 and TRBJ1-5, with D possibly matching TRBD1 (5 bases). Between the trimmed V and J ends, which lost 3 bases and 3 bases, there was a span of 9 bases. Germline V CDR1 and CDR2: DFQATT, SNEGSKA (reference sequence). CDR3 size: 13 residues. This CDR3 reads CSASAGLNQPQHF. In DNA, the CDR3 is TGCAGTGCTAGTGCAGGGCTCAATCAGCCCCAGCATTTT.

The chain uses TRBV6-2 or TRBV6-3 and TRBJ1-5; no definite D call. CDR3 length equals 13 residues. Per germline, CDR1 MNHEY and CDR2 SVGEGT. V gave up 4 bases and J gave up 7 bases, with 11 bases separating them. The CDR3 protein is CASSSSESQPQHF. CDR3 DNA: TGTGCCAGCAGTTCCTCGGAATCACAGCCCCAGCATTTT.

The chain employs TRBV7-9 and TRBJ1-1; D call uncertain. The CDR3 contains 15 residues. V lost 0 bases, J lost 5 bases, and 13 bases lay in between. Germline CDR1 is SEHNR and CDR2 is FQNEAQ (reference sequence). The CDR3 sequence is CASSLAGPHRTEAFF. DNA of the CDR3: TGTGCCAGCAGCTTAGCAGGACCTCACCGGACTGAAGCTTTCTTT.

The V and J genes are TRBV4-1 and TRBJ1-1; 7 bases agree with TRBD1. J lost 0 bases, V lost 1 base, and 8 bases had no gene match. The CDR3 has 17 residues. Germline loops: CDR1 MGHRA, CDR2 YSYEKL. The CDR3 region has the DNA TGCGCCAGCAGCCAAGGACAGGGCCAGATCATGAACACTGAAGCTTTCTTT. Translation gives CASSQGQGQIMNTEAFF.

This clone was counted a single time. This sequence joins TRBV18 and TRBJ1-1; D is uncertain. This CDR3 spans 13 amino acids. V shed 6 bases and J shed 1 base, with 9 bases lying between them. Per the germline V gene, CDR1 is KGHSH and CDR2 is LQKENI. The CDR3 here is CASSPQENTEAFF. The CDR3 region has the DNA TGTGCCAGCTCCCCCCAGGAGAACACTGAAGCTTTCTTT.

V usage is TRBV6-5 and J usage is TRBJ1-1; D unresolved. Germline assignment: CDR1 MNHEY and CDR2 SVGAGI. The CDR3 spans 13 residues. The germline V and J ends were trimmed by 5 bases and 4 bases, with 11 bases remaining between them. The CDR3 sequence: CASSRARATEAFF. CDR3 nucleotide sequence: TGTGCCAGCAGTCGGGCGCGGGCCACTGAAGCTTTCTTT.

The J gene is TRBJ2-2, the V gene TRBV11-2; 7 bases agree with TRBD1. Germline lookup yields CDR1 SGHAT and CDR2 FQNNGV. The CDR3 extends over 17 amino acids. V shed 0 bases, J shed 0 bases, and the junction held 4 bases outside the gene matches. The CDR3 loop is CASSLDSQGANTGELFF. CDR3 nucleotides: TGTGCCAGCAGCTTAGATTCGCAGGGGGCGAACACCGGGGAGCTGTTTTTT.

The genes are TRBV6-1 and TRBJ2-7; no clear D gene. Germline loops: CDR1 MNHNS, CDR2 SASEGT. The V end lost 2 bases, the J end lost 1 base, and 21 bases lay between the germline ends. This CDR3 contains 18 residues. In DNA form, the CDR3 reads TGTGCCAGCAGTGAAACACTACCCCTTGGCCTCCTTTCCTACGAGCAGTACTTC. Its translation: CASSETLPLGLLSYEQYF.

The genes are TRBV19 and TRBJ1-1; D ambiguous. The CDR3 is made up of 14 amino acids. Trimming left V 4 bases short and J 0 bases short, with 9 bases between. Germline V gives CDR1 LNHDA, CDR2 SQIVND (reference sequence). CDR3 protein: CASSNSRMNTEAFF. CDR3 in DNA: TGTGCCAGTAGTAACAGCAGAATGAACACTGAAGCTTTCTTT.

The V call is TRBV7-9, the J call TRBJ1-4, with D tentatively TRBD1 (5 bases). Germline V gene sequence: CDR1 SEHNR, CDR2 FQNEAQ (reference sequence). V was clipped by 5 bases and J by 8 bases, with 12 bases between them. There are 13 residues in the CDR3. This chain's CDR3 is CASSPRGDEKLFF. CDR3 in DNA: TGTGCCAGCAGCCCCCGTGGGGACGAAAAACTGTTTTTT.